This TCR beta chain was sequenced for a study of blood T cell repertoires in COVID-19. About the study: Samples of COVID-19 (acute and convalescent) were obtained from the United States, Italy and Spain. PBMCs, B-cell-depleted T cells, or T cells were the source of the cDNA or gDNA that made up the material.

The protocol was immunoSEQ multiplex PCR, while the TCRdb copy is restricted to in-frame clones and leaves out a portion. Altogether 35,000 to 40,000 clones are present, 81% being singletons, with the ten largest covering 25% to 35%. Germline-derived CDR1 and CDR2 are SNHLY and FYNNEI. V dropped 8 bases and J dropped 2 bases, with 9 bases sitting between them. This CDR3 region has 12 residues. The V gene is TRBV2, the J gene TRBJ1-1, with D uncertain. The sequence was obtained from a man older than 75 with active or convalescent COVID-19. The source material was peripheral blood. The CDR3 DNA is TGTGCCAGCCGAAGCGGCAACACTGAAGCTTTCTTT. Encoded protein: CASRSGNTEAFF.